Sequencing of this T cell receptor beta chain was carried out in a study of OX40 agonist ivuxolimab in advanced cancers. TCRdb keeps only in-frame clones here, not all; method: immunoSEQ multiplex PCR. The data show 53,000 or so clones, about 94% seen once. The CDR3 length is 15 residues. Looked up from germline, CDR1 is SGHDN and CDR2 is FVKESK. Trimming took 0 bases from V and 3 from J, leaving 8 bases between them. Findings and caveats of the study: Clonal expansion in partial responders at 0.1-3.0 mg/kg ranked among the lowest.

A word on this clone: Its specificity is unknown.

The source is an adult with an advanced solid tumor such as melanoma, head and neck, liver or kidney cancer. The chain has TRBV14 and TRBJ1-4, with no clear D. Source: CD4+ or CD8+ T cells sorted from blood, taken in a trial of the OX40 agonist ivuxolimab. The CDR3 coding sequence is TGTGCCAGCAGCCAAGAGTCAGCTTCTAATGAAAAACTGTTTTTT. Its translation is CASSQESASNEKLFF.